This TCR beta chain was recorded in a study of cytomegalovirus exposure and HLA in healthy donors. About this clone: The antigen is unknown.

It was with 60 Vbeta and 13 Jbeta primers that the PCR ran. TCRdb's table, derived via immunoSEQ multiplex PCR, lists solely in-frame clones and lacks some. The sample contains 90,000 to 110,000 clones, around 72% of which appear only once. Study observations and caveats: V- and J-gene trimming in TCR beta was tied to a missense DCLRE1C variant by an analysis performed later.

Germline V CDR1 and CDR2: MNHGY, SVAAGI. The trim removed 5 bases at V and 4 bases at J, leaving 4 bases unmatched. There are 15 residues in the CDR3. Healthy individuals who donated bone marrow served as the donors. At sampling all donors were nominally healthy, likely with unrecorded immune exposures. The sequence was collected from a man aged 30-40 years in good health and CMV-seronegative. Source material: PBMCs. The chain links TRBV6-9 to TRBJ2-1, with 11 bases fitting TRBD2. The CDR3 coding sequence is TGTGCCAGCAGTCAACTAGCGGGGGATTACAATGAGCAGTTCTTC. Its translation is CASSQLAGDYNEQFF.